This is a list of T cell receptor beta chains from one sample in a study of beta chain features in type 1 diabetes. Here immunoSEQ multiplex PCR was the method, and the copy in TCRdb shows in-frame clones only, minus some. The repertoire holds some 640,000 clones, with around 15% as singletons. Sequencing used naive CD4+ T cells from blood. Every receptor here comes from a man between 18 and 29 years old with type 1 diabetes. Both conserved end residues are part of each CDR3. D genes are given only for firm matches. A row's size may be missing; if present it is once, few, many or a size class.

j_call v_call d_call clone_size cdr3_nt cdr3_aa
TRBJ2-4 TRBV28 . few TGTGTCTCAGGCGGGCCGGCCAAAAACATTCAGTACTTC CVSGGPAKNIQYF
TRBJ2-3 TRBV6-5 TRBD2 . TGTGCCAGCAGGCCCGGGAGGTATTCGGATACGCAGTATTTT CASRPGRYSDTQYF
TRBJ2-1 TRBV18 . . TGTGCCAGCTCACCACCGACGGACTACAATGAGCAGTTCTTC CASSPPTDYNEQFF
TRBJ2-5 TRBV5-1 . . TGCGCCAGCAGCTTGGTCCCAGGGGTCGAGACCCAGTACTTC CASSLVPGVETQYF
TRBJ2-3 TRBV10-3 . . TGTGCCATCAGTGAAATAGAGGGGACGCCAGATACGCAGTATTTT CAISEIEGTPDTQYF
TRBJ2-5 TRBV5-1 . few TGCGCCAGCAGCTCTACCGGGGCCCAGGAGACCCAGTACTTC CASSSTGAQETQYF
TRBJ2-3 TRBV7-2 . few TGTGCCAGCAGCTTAGTCGCCAGGAGCACAGATACGCAGTATTTT CASSLVARSTDTQYF
TRBJ1-1 TRBV5-5 TRBD1 . TGTGCCAGCAGCCGACAGGGTGTAGCGGGGAACACTGAAGCTTTCTTT CASSRQGVAGNTEAFF
TRBJ1-2 TRBV29-1 . . TGCAGCGTTGCCGACCCGACCGTAGGCTATGGCTACACCTTC CSVADPTVGYGYTF
TRBJ2-3 TRBV7-2 TRBD2 . TGTGCCAGCTCGGGACTAGCGGGACTTGTGGGTACGCAGTATTTT CASSGLAGLVGTQYF
TRBJ1-6 TRBV15 TRBD1 . TGTGCCACCAGCAGAGCACAGGGGGTAAATTCACCCCTCCACTTT CATSRAQGVNSPLHF
TRBJ2-5 TRBV6-6 . . TGTGCCAGCAGACTTAAAGAGACCCAGTACTTC CASRLKETQYF
TRBJ2-1 TRBV9 TRBD2 few TGTGCCAGCAGCGCCGGACTAGCGGGACCCTACAATGAGCAGTTCTTC CASSAGLAGPYNEQFF
TRBJ1-5 TRBV7-2 . few TGTGCCAGCAGCTTATTGGGAAGGCAGATTAGCAATCAGCCCCAGCATTTT CASSLLGRQISNQPQHF
TRBJ1-1 TRBV29-1 . few TGCAGCGTTTCCCTTAGCGAGGGCACTGAAGCTTTCTTT CSVSLSEGTEAFF
TRBJ1-2 TRBV7-8 . . TGTGCCAGCAGCTTAACCGGAGGGTCAGGTGGATCTAACTATGGCTACACCTTC CASSLTGGSGGSNYGYTF
TRBJ2-3 TRBV7-9 . . TGTGCCAGCAGCTTCAGTAGCGCTTCCACAGATACGCAGTATTTT CASSFSSASTDTQYF
TRBJ2-7 TRBV7-2 . . TGTGCCAGCAGCTTAACGGGCTTCAAAGGCCACGAGCAGTACTTC CASSLTGFKGHEQYF
TRBJ1-2 TRBV18 . . TGTGCCAGCTCACCACGGAAGGCTCTCCAAGGGGATGGCTACACCTTC CASSPRKALQGDGYTF
TRBJ1-2 TRBV11-2 . . TGTGCCAGCAGCTTAGCCAACTATGGCTACACCTTC CASSLANYGYTF
TRBJ1-5 TRBV30 . . TGTGCCTGGAGTTTCCGGGCGAATCAGCCCCAGCATTTT CAWSFRANQPQHF
TRBJ2-7 TRBV28 TRBD2 few TGTGCCAGCAGTAGGGACTATCCCGAGCAGTACTTC CASSRDYPEQYF
TRBJ2-2 TRBV7-2 TRBD1 few TGTGCCAGCAGCTGGGGGACAGGGGTTGGCACCGGGGAGCTGTTTTTT CASSWGTGVGTGELFF
TRBJ2-2 TRBV4-3 . few TGCGCCAGCAGGCAAGGTTGGGACGCAGGGGAGCTGTTTTTT CASRQGWDAGELFF
TRBJ1-2 TRBV29-1 . . TGCAGCGTTGGGGCGATTGAAAGAGGCTACACCTTC CSVGAIERGYTF
TRBJ2-7 TRBV28 TRBD1 . TGTGCCAGCCGAACGCTGACAGGGGGTAACGAGCAGTACTTC CASRTLTGGNEQYF
TRBJ2-1 TRBV30 . . TGTGCCTGGACTAGCGTAGGTAGCAATGAGCAGTTCTTC CAWTSVGSNEQFF
TRBJ2-5 TRBV2 . few TGTGCCAGCAGTGCAGCCACAGGGTTCCAAGAGACCCAGTACTTC CASSAATGFQETQYF
TRBJ1-4 TRBV10-3 TRBD1 few TGTGCCATCAGAGGGGGCGTTGGTAATGAAAAACTGTTTTTT CAIRGGVGNEKLFF
TRBJ2-2 TRBV30 . . TGTGCCTGGAGTCGGACCAGGATTACGAACACCGGGGAGCTGTTTTTT CAWSRTRITNTGELFF
TRBJ1-2 TRBV7-2 . few TGTGCCAGCAGCTGGGCGTCAGGGGGCTACACCTTC CASSWASGGYTF
TRBJ2-1 TRBV9 TRBD2 . TGTGCCAGCAGCGTAGTACCCCGCGTTGGGGCGGGGGGGAACAATGAGCAGTTCTTC CASSVVPRVGAGGNNEQFF
TRBJ1-3 TRBV25-1 . . TGTGCCAGCAGTGATCCCGGGACAAATGGAAACACCATATATTTT CASSDPGTNGNTIYF
TRBJ2-2 TRBV2 . once TGTGCCAGCAGTTTACTTGCCGGGGAGCTGTTTTTT CASSLLAGELFF
TRBJ1-5 TRBV29-1 . . TGCAGCGTTCGAGAGGGCCCTCAGCCCCAGCATTTT CSVREGPQPQHF
TRBJ2-7 TRBV30 . few TGTGCCTGGAGTGTTTTGGTCGGAGATAAGCAGTACTTC CAWSVLVGDKQYF
TRBJ2-3 TRBV7-3 . . TGTGCCAGCAGCTTAACGAAAGTTACAGATACGCAGTATTTT CASSLTKVTDTQYF
TRBJ1-2 TRBV28 . . TGTGCCAGCAGTTTATTCGGGACCGCTCCCCGGGGAGGCTACACCTTC CASSLFGTAPRGGYTF
TRBJ1-3 TRBV9 TRBD1 few TGTGCCAGCAGCGTATATCCTGGGACAGCGGCGGACTCTGGAAACACCATATATTTT CASSVYPGTAADSGNTIYF
TRBJ2-1 TRBV29-1 . few TGCAGCGTTGAAGCGGACAGCTCCTACAATGAGCAGTTCTTC CSVEADSSYNEQFF
TRBJ1-1 TRBV2 . . TGTGCCAGCAGAGGGTCAGGGAGCCCCGGAGCTTTCTTT CASRGSGSPGAFF
TRBJ2-1 TRBV11-2 . . TGTGCCAGCAGCTTAGCGAGCTCCTACAATGAGCAGTTCTTC CASSLASSYNEQFF
TRBJ2-5 TRBV28 . few TGTGCCAGCAGTTTAGGTGCCAGGGGTTCTAAGACCCAGTACTTC CASSLGARGSKTQYF
TRBJ2-3 TRBV2 TRBD2 . TGTGCCAGCAGCGGACTAGCAGCTAGCACAGATACGCAGTATTTT CASSGLAASTDTQYF
TRBJ1-1 TRBV5-6 . . TGTGCCAGCAGCTGGGACCCGAACACTGAAGCTTTCTTT CASSWDPNTEAFF
TRBJ2-1 TRBV7-9 . . TGTGCCAGCAGCTTAGGGTCGTCTATATATAAACGCCACAATGAGCAGTTCTTC CASSLGSSIYKRHNEQFF
TRBJ1-1 TRBV29-1 . . TGCAGCGTTGGAGCGAGCACTGAAGCTTTCTTT CSVGASTEAFF
TRBJ1-4 TRBV4-3 TRBD1 . TGCGCCAGCAGCCAAGATCCCAAAGGACAGGGTGGAGAAAAACTGTTTTTT CASSQDPKGQGGEKLFF
TRBJ1-2 TRBV29-1 . . TGCAGCGCAACGCGGGGGGCGACGGGCTACACCTTC CSATRGATGYTF
TRBJ2-6 TRBV30 . . TGTGCCTGGAGTGTTCAAGGGGGTGGCAACGTCCTGACTTTC CAWSVQGGGNVLTF
TRBJ2-7 TRBV10-3 TRBD1 few TGTGCCATCAGTTTAGACAGGGATCTCCACGAGCAGTACTTC CAISLDRDLHEQYF
TRBJ2-3 TRBV25-1 TRBD2 . TGTGCCAGCAGGCTAGCGGGATTAGATACGCAGTATTTT CASRLAGLDTQYF
TRBJ2-1 TRBV7-2 . . TGTGCCAGCAGCCTGGCCATTGGTGAGCAGTTCTTC CASSLAIGEQFF
TRBJ1-4 TRBV4-3 . few TGCGCCAGCAGCCAAGAAGCGGAAGTTAATGAAAAACTGTTTTTT CASSQEAEVNEKLFF
TRBJ1-1 TRBV23-1 . . TGCGCCAGCAGTCAATCGGAAAGCATGAACACTGAAGCTTTCTTT CASSQSESMNTEAFF